This T cell receptor beta chain comes out of a study of T cell changes during pregnancy in multiple sclerosis. TCRdb keeps only in-frame clones here, not all; method: immunoSEQ multiplex PCR. Of tens of thousands of clones in the sample, just over 90% were seen once. The CDR3 length is 16 residues. Trimming left V 2 bases short and J 5 bases short, with 13 bases between. Germline V CDR1 and CDR2: MNHEY, SVGAGI. The specimen was CD4+ T cells from peripheral blood mononuclear cells, collected in the second trimester of pregnancy. This TCR was recovered from a female donor with multiple sclerosis, enrolled in a pregnancy study. V gene TRBV6-5 combines with J gene TRBJ1-6; a weak D match, TRBD1 (6 bases). The CDR3 is CASSYTLQGNNSPLHF. CDR3 coding DNA: TGTGCCAGCAGTTACACTTTACAGGGCAATAATTCACCCCTCCACTTT.